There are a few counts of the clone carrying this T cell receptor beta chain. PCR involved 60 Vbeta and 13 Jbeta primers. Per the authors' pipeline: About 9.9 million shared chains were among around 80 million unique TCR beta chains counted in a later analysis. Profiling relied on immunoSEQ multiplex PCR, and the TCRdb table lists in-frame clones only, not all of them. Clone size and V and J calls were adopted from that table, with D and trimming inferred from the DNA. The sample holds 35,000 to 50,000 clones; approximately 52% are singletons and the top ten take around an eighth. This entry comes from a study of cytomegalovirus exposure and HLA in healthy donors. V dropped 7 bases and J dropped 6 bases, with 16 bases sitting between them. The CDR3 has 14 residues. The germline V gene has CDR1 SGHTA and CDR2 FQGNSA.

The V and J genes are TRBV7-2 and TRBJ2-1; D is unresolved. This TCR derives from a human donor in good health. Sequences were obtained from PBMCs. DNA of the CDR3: TGTGCCAGCAACACCAAACCGTCGGGCAATGAGCAGTTCTTC. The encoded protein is CASNTKPSGNEQFF.